Following are 19 T cell receptor beta chains from one sample sequenced in a study of blood T cell repertoires in COVID-19. Data came from immunoSEQ multiplex PCR; TCRdb stores just in-frame clones and leaves some out. This sample carries about 72,000 clones, 88% of them seen once, and the ten largest clones take over 25%. Sequencing used peripheral blood. Receptors were obtained from a man aged 45-60 years with acute or convalescent COVID-19.

The rearrangement uses TRBV27 and TRBJ2-7, with 12 bases fitting TRBD2. The trim removed 3 bases at V and 4 bases at J, leaving 10 bases unmatched. The CDR3 loop spans 17 amino acids. CDR1 MNHEY and CDR2 SMNVEV come from the germline V gene (reference sequence). CDR3 sequence: CASSFGWSSGGAYEQYF. The CDR3 coding sequence is TGTGCCAGCAGTTTTGGGTGGTCTAGCGGGGGGGCTTACGAGCAGTACTTC.

This sequence joins TRBV29-1 and TRBJ2-2, with 8 bases aligning to TRBD1. CDR3 length equals 13 residues. Per the germline V gene, CDR1 is SQVTM and CDR2 is ANQGSEA. With 4 bases clipped from V and 6 bases from J, the junction kept 4 bases outside the gene matches. CDR3 DNA: TGCAGCGTTGCACAGGGACAGGCCGGGGAGCTGTTTTTT. Translation: CSVAQGQAGELFF.

This sequence joins TRBV11-2 and TRBJ1-6; D not certain. Trimming shortened V by 5 bases and J by 2 bases, and 13 bases separated the two germline ends. This CDR3 contains 16 residues. The germline CDR1 and CDR2 sequences are SGHAT and FQNNGV. As DNA, the CDR3 is TGTGCCAGCAGCCCCCGAGCCTTTACCTATAATTCACCCCTCCACTTT. It is translated as CASSPRAFTYNSPLHF.

The chain employs TRBV5-5 and TRBJ2-2, with TRBD1 matching 7 bases. In germline, CDR1 is SGHKS, CDR2 YYEKEE (reference sequence). The J segment lost 1 base and the V segment lost 2 bases, leaving 5 bases of the junction unmatched. The CDR3 extends over 16 amino acids. The CDR3 DNA follows: TGTGCCAGCAGCTTTTTACAGGGGCGGAACACCGGGGAGCTGTTTTTT. Amino acid sequence: CASSFLQGRNTGELFF.

The chain carries TRBV28 and TRBJ1-1, with a tentative D call TRBD1 (5 bases). V was pared by 1 base and J by 0 bases, with 15 bases between. The CDR3 sequence is 17 residues long. Looked up from germline, CDR1 is MDHEN and CDR2 is SYDVKM. CDR3 sequence reads: CASSLSPRQYMNTEAFF. As DNA, the CDR3 is TGTGCCAGCAGTTTATCCCCTCGACAGTACATGAACACTGAAGCTTTCTTT.

Turning to this clone: In the same sample, other DNA sequences code for this CDR3. DNA of the CDR3: TGTGCCACCAGTGATTTCGGGGGCTATGGCTACACCTTC. Protein: CATSDFGGYGYTF. The V call is TRBV24-1, the J call TRBJ1-2; the D gene is possibly TRBD1 (5 bases). The CDR3 is 13 residues long. V was trimmed by 1 base and J by 4 bases, leaving 6 bases between them. Germline V CDR1 and CDR2: KGHDR, SFDVKD.

This chain links TRBV29-1 with TRBJ1-1; unclear D gene. CDR3 length: 12 amino acids. The V gene lost 6 bases and the J gene lost 4 bases, with 12 bases spanning the gap. Germline V gives CDR1 SQVTM, CDR2 ANQGSEA. This CDR3 is CSVLVTGTEAFF. CDR3 in DNA: TGCAGCGTCTTGGTGACGGGCACTGAAGCTTTCTTT.

The chain employs TRBV11-2 and TRBJ2-3, with TRBD2 identical over 11 bases. The CDR3 extends over 15 amino acids. Germline V CDR1 and CDR2: SGHAT, FQNNGV. The ends lost 5 bases at V and 5 bases at J; junction bases unmatched: 6. The CDR3 protein is CASSPLGTSGDTQYF. The CDR3, as DNA: TGTGCCAGCAGCCCTCTCGGGACTAGCGGAGATACGCAGTATTTT.

The chain links TRBV18 to TRBJ1-1, with 10 bases lining up with TRBD1. Looked up from germline, CDR1 is KGHSH and CDR2 is LQKENI. The J segment lost 1 base and the V segment lost 2 bases, leaving 10 bases of the junction unmatched. The CDR3 runs 18 residues. CDR3 nucleotides: TGTGCCAGCTCACCAATTTTGGGACAGGGGCAAGGGAACACTGAAGCTTTCTTT. This translates into CASSPILGQGQGNTEAFF.

This chain connects TRBV4-1 to TRBJ2-7; 11 nucleotides match TRBD1. With V trimmed by 4 bases and J by 2 bases, 1 base remained unmatched. The CDR3 has 14 amino acids. Germline loops: CDR1 MGHRA, CDR2 YSYEKL. The CDR3 sequence is CASSPGQGAYEQYF. In DNA, the CDR3 is TGCGCCAGCAGCCCGGGACAGGGGGCCTACGAGCAGTACTTC.

The chain uses TRBV7-3 and TRBJ1-6; 9 bases fit TRBD1. After removal of 2 bases from V and 9 bases from J, the junction contained 8 bases not matched to a gene. Germline V gives CDR1 SGHTA, CDR2 FQGTGA. The length of the CDR3 is 16 residues. CDR3 nucleotide sequence: TGTGCCAGCAGCTTATCGGCCGGGACAGGGAGTTCACCCCTCCACTTT. Amino acids: CASSLSAGTGSSPLHF.

This clone came up a few times. The chain links TRBV5-1 to TRBJ2-7, with 9 bases lining up with TRBD1. J gave up 4 bases and V 3 bases, and 5 bases lay outside the gene matches. CDR3 length: 14 amino acids. Per germline, CDR1 SGHRS and CDR2 YFSETQ. The CDR3, as DNA: TGCGCCAGCAGCTCCGGGACAGGGTCGTACGAGCAGTACTTC. It encodes CASSSGTGSYEQYF.

The chain employs TRBV27 and TRBJ2-3, with D perhaps TRBD1 (6 bases). This CDR3 is 18 amino acids long. Germline CDR1 and CDR2: MNHEY and SMNVEV (reference sequence). V was trimmed by 2 bases and J by 0 bases, leaving 18 bases between them. The CDR3 DNA reads TGTGCCAGCAGTTTAGTGGTGTTTGGGGGCCCTAGCACAGATACGCAGTATTTT. Amino acid sequence: CASSLVVFGGPSTDTQYF.

This clone was counted once. V and J are TRBV12-2 and TRBJ1-5. TRBV12-2 is a pseudogene. The CDR3 runs to 15 residues. CDR3 sequence: CASRLVFVGNQPQHF. The CDR3 DNA sequence: TGTGCAAGTCGTCTAGTCTTCGTTGGGAATCAGCCCCAGCATTTT.

The rearrangement joins TRBV6-6 to TRBJ2-7, with 10 bases identical to TRBD1. J lost 5 bases, V lost 2 bases, and 9 bases had no gene match. The germline V gene encodes CDR1 MNHNY and CDR2 SVGAGI (reference sequence). This CDR3 is built from 16 residues. In DNA, the CDR3 is TGTGCCAGCAGTTACGACGGGACAGGGGATTCCAACGAGCAGTACTTC. Translated: CASSYDGTGDSNEQYF.

This chain joins TRBV11-2 and TRBJ2-5; D might be TRBD2 (6 bases). Germline-derived CDR1 and CDR2 are SGHAT and FQNNGV. Trimming pared 3 bases from V and 2 bases from J, leaving 10 bases between. There are 14 residues in the CDR3. The chain's CDR3 is CASSFVRGQETQYF. In DNA, the CDR3 is TGTGCCAGCAGCTTCGTCCGGGGGCAAGAGACCCAGTACTTC.

CDR3 residues: CASSPPTSGGAGTQYF. DNA for the CDR3: TGTGCCAGCTCACCTCCGACTAGCGGGGGGGCGGGTACGCAGTATTTT. This chain links TRBV18 with TRBJ2-3, with 14 bases that match TRBD2. V trimming: 3 bases; J trimming: 8 bases; junction bases outside the gene matches: 7. The V gene's germline CDR1 is KGHSH and CDR2 LQKENI. This CDR3 spans 16 amino acids.

The V gene is TRBV14, the J gene TRBJ2-3; D possibly corresponds to TRBD2 (5 bases). Trimming took off 0 bases at V and 0 bases at J, with 13 bases between the two ends. The CDR3 is 17 amino acids. The germline gives CDR1 SGHDN, CDR2 FVKESK. CDR3 loop: CASSQDGGLFSTDTQYF. The DNA for the CDR3 is TGTGCCAGCAGCCAAGATGGAGGTCTTTTTAGCACAGATACGCAGTATTTT.

This chain joins TRBV5-8 and TRBJ1-2; a possible D gene is TRBD1 (5 bases). The germline CDR1 and CDR2 sequences are SGHTS and YDEGEE. The V and J ends lost 4 bases and 7 bases respectively, with 20 bases between them. The CDR3 covers 15 residues. Written as DNA, the CDR3 is TGTGCCAGCAGCGGGTGGGGGGGAGAGCCTCTTGGCTACACCTTC. This encodes CASSGWGGEPLGYTF.